This is a list of T cell receptor beta chains from one sample in a study of blood T cell repertoires in COVID-19. The data were produced by immunoSEQ multiplex PCR, yet TCRdb's version contains in-frame clones alone and is incomplete. The sample shows around 120,000 clones, approximately 79% of them seen only once. Sequencing was performed on peripheral blood. The receptors derive from a man aged 65 to 85 with active or convalescent COVID-19. Both conserved end residues are part of each CDR3. D genes are given only for firm matches. Only some rows state a clone size, as once, few, many or a class for expanded clones.

>TRBV5-6|TRBJ2-5|.|TRBD2
CASSIHGGGQETQYF
TGTGCCAGCAGTATTCACGGCGGGGGACAAGAGACCCAGTACTTC
>TRBV5-1|TRBJ1-2|few|TRBD1
CASSLAQSGTASSYGYTF
TGCGCCAGCAGCTTGGCTCAATCCGGGACAGCTTCCAGCTATGGCTACACCTTC
>TRBV12-5|TRBJ2-2|.|TRBD2
CASGWLLAGANTGELFF
TGTGCTAGTGGTTGGCTACTAGCGGGAGCGAACACCGGGGAGCTGTTTTTT
>TRBV3-1/TRBV3-2|TRBJ1-2|.|.
CASSQDFTGRGYTF
TGTGCCAGCAGCCAAGACTTCACAGGGCGTGGCTACACCTTC
>TRBV7-3|TRBJ1-2|few|TRBD1
CASSLSTGGGYTF
TGTGCCAGCAGCCTTTCGACAGGGGGCGGCTACACCTTC
>TRBV11-2|TRBJ1-1|.|.
CASSLVGADTEAFF
TGTGCCAGCAGCTTAGTGGGGGCTGACACTGAAGCTTTCTTT
>TRBV9|TRBJ2-7|.|TRBD2
CASSVVIAASGSSYEQYF
TGTGCCAGCAGCGTAGTCATTGCCGCGAGCGGGAGCTCCTACGAGCAGTACTTC
>TRBV21-1|TRBJ1-5|.|.
CASSSSGGAYQHSNQPQHF
TGTGCCAGCAGCTCCAGCGGGGGCGCATATCAACATAGCAATCAGCCCCAGCATTTT
>TRBV9|TRBJ2-7|.|.
CASSLSTGAYEQYF
TGTGCCAGCAGCCTTTCCACGGGGGCCTACGAGCAGTACTTC
>TRBV18|TRBJ1-5|.|.
CASSPSGISNQPQHF
TGTGCCAGCTCACCAAGCGGTATAAGCAATCAGCCCCAGCATTTT
>TRBV5-1|TRBJ1-4|.|.
CATKSGRTDEKLFF
TGCGCCACCAAAAGCGGGAGAACGGATGAAAAACTGTTTTTT
>TRBV27|TRBJ1-6|.|.
CASSLSASSYNSPLHF
TGTGCCAGCAGTTTAAGCGCGAGCTCCTATAATTCACCCCTCCACTTT
>TRBV2|TRBJ2-1|.|.
CASSEAARTHIGQFF
TGTGCCAGCAGTGAAGCAGCAAGGACTCACATAGGGCAGTTCTTC
>TRBV6-6|TRBJ1-5|.|TRBD1
CASSKGQGLQPQHF
TGTGCCAGCAGCAAAGGACAGGGGTTACAGCCCCAGCATTTT
>TRBV5-1|TRBJ1-3|.|.
CASSVMGPSSGNTIYF
TGCGCCAGCAGCGTCATGGGGCCCAGCTCTGGAAACACCATATATTTT
>TRBV27|TRBJ1-1|.|.
CASSFRAGEAFF
TGTGCCAGCAGTTTTCGGGCGGGTGAAGCTTTCTTT
>TRBV4-1|TRBJ2-7|.|TRBD2
CASSPSGASTYEQYF
TGCGCCAGCAGCCCCAGCGGGGCTAGCACCTACGAGCAGTACTTC
>TRBV15|TRBJ1-5|.|.
CATSRGSRFGGNQPQHF
TGTGCCACCAGCAGAGGGTCCAGGTTCGGGGGTAATCAGCCCCAGCATTTT
>TRBV18|TRBJ1-1|few|TRBD1
CASSPPHRGGNTEAFF
TGTGCCAGCTCACCACCCCACAGGGGAGGGAACACTGAAGCTTTCTTT
>TRBV7-2|TRBJ2-2|once|TRBD2
CASSRGLASTGELFF
TGTGCCAGCAGCCGGGGACTAGCCAGCACCGGGGAGCTGTTTTTT